These T cell receptor beta chains were read from a single sample in a study of T cells after yellow fever vaccination. One entry per CDR3 protein, called by TCRdb with MiXCR from the 5' RACE reads. The profile shows more than 300,000 distinct CDR3 sequences, about 10% of them singletons. The input for sequencing was CD4+ T cells sorted from PBMCs, taken 45 days after the yellow fever booster vaccination. These receptor sequences come from a man aged 18-30 years who received the YFV17D yellow fever vaccine. CDR3s include the opening cysteine and the closing phenylalanine or tryptophan. The D gene is left open where the match is weak. A row's size may be missing; if present it is once, few, many or a size class.

V gene: TRBV20-1
clone size: few
J gene: TRBJ2-7
D gene: .
CDR3 DNA: TGCAGTGCTAGAGATCCGCGGGGAAGGACCTCCTACGAGCAGTACTTC
CDR3 protein: CSARDPRGRTSYEQYF

V gene: TRBV4-1
clone size: .
J gene: TRBJ2-5
D gene: .
CDR3 DNA: TGCGCCAGCAGCCAAGATTCGGCAGGGAGTACCCAGTACTTC
CDR3 protein: CASSQDSAGSTQYF

V gene: TRBV7-2
clone size: .
J gene: TRBJ2-7
D gene: .
CDR3 DNA: TGTGCCAGCAGCCTGGCCGTGGGCGGGTCTACCCCCTACGAGCAGTACTTC
CDR3 protein: CASSLAVGGSTPYEQYF

V gene: TRBV18
clone size: .
J gene: TRBJ2-1
D gene: TRBD1
CDR3 DNA: TGTGCCAGCTCACCAAACTGGCCGGGACAGGGTAGGATGAATGAGCAGTTCTTC
CDR3 protein: CASSPNWPGQGRMNEQFF

V gene: TRBV20-1
clone size: many
J gene: TRBJ2-4
D gene: TRBD2
CDR3 DNA: TGCAGTGCTACTAGCGGGGGGGCCCGGAACATTCAGTACTTC
CDR3 protein: CSATSGGARNIQYF

V gene: TRBV5-6
clone size: .
J gene: TRBJ1-2
D gene: .
CDR3 DNA: TGTGCCAGCAGCTTGGTGGGGATTGGCGCTGGCTACACCTTC
CDR3 protein: CASSLVGIGAGYTF

V gene: TRBV20-1
clone size: few
J gene: TRBJ1-1
D gene: TRBD1
CDR3 DNA: TGCAGTGCTTATAGACAGGGAGGGACTGAAGCTTTCTTT
CDR3 protein: CSAYRQGGTEAFF

V gene: TRBV7-2
clone size: many
J gene: TRBJ2-3
D gene: .
CDR3 DNA: TGTGCCAGCAGCCTCTACACAGATACGCAGTATTTT
CDR3 protein: CASSLYTDTQYF

V gene: TRBV18
clone size: .
J gene: TRBJ1-2
D gene: TRBD1
CDR3 DNA: TGTGCCAGCTCACCCCTCGAGGTGGGACAGGGGGCCTATGGCTACACCTTC
CDR3 protein: CASSPLEVGQGAYGYTF

V gene: TRBV19
clone size: few
J gene: TRBJ1-2
D gene: .
CDR3 DNA: TGTGCCAGTAATAATCCGGACAGTTTCTATGGCTACACCTTC
CDR3 protein: CASNNPDSFYGYTF

V gene: TRBV29-1
clone size: .
J gene: TRBJ2-1
D gene: TRBD2
CDR3 DNA: TGCAGCGTCAGTAGCGGGGGGGCCATCCACGGTGAGCAGTTCTTC
CDR3 protein: CSVSSGGAIHGEQFF

V gene: TRBV7-2
clone size: .
J gene: TRBJ2-4
D gene: .
CDR3 DNA: TGTGCCAGCACCCTCACCTGGGCAGGGGATGCCAAAAACATTCAGTACTTC
CDR3 protein: CASTLTWAGDAKNIQYF

V gene: TRBV3-1
clone size: few
J gene: TRBJ2-1
D gene: TRBD2
CDR3 DNA: TGTGCCAGCAGCCAAGATTACGGGGGGGCTGGCAATGAGCAGTTCTTC
CDR3 protein: CASSQDYGGAGNEQFF

V gene: TRBV7-2
clone size: few
J gene: TRBJ1-5
D gene: TRBD1
CDR3 DNA: TGTGCCAGCAGCGACAGGGTAAATCAGCCCCAGCATTTT
CDR3 protein: CASSDRVNQPQHF

V gene: TRBV9
clone size: .
J gene: TRBJ2-3
D gene: .
CDR3 DNA: TGTGCCAGCACTCTCGACCCCACAGATACGCAGTATTTT
CDR3 protein: CASTLDPTDTQYF

V gene: TRBV7-9
clone size: .
J gene: TRBJ2-1
D gene: TRBD1
CDR3 DNA: TGTGCCAGCAGCGGCGGGACAGGGTTCGCTGAGCAGTTCTTC
CDR3 protein: CASSGGTGFAEQFF

V gene: TRBV5-1
clone size: many
J gene: TRBJ2-3
D gene: .
CDR3 DNA: TGCGCCAGCAGCTTGACAGGAGATACGCAGTATTTT
CDR3 protein: CASSLTGDTQYF

V gene: TRBV6-5
clone size: few
J gene: TRBJ2-5
D gene: TRBD2
CDR3 DNA: TGTGCCAGCAGTTCCACACCGGGACTAGCGCGGGAGACCCAGTACTTC
CDR3 protein: CASSSTPGLARETQYF

V gene: TRBV29-1
clone size: few
J gene: TRBJ1-5
D gene: TRBD1
CDR3 DNA: TGCAGCGTTGTGACAGGGGCAAATAGCAATCAGCCCCAGCATTTT
CDR3 protein: CSVVTGANSNQPQHF

V gene: TRBV7-9
clone size: many
J gene: TRBJ2-7
D gene: .
CDR3 DNA: TGTGCCAGCAGCTCCCAAGGGGGGGTCGAGCAGTACTTC
CDR3 protein: CASSSQGGVEQYF

V gene: TRBV20-1
clone size: .
J gene: TRBJ1-5
D gene: .
CDR3 DNA: TGCAGTGCTAGAGTGACACTGAATCAGCCCCAGCATTTT
CDR3 protein: CSARVTLNQPQHF

V gene: TRBV15
clone size: .
J gene: TRBJ1-5
D gene: .
CDR3 DNA: TGTGCCAGTTCCTGGGGGAGCAATCAGCCCCAGCATTTT
CDR3 protein: CASSWGSNQPQHF

V gene: TRBV7-2
clone size: .
J gene: TRBJ2-1
D gene: .
CDR3 DNA: TGTGCCAGCACCTACGCGGGGTACAATGAGCAGTTCTTC
CDR3 protein: CASTYAGYNEQFF

V gene: TRBV20-1
clone size: .
J gene: TRBJ1-5
D gene: TRBD1
CDR3 DNA: TGCAGTGCGGGACAGGGGAATAGCAATCAGCCCCAGCATTTT
CDR3 protein: CSAGQGNSNQPQHF

V gene: TRBV6-6
clone size: .
J gene: TRBJ2-1
D gene: TRBD2
CDR3 DNA: TGTGCCAGCAGTCCCCAGCGGGGGGGCCATTCAAATGAGCAGTTCTTC
CDR3 protein: CASSPQRGGHSNEQFF

V gene: TRBV5-4
clone size: few
J gene: TRBJ1-4
D gene: .
CDR3 DNA: TGTGCCAGCAGCATTGGACCGAGCGGGGAAAAACTGTTTTTT
CDR3 protein: CASSIGPSGEKLFF

V gene: TRBV4-3
clone size: many
J gene: TRBJ1-2
D gene: .
CDR3 DNA: TGCGCCAGCAGCCAAGATTACGGCAGAAACTATGGCTACACCTTC
CDR3 protein: CASSQDYGRNYGYTF

V gene: TRBV19
clone size: .
J gene: TRBJ1-1
D gene: .
CDR3 DNA: TGTGCCAGTAACGGGGGAGGTAATACTGAAGCTTTCTTT
CDR3 protein: CASNGGGNTEAFF

V gene: TRBV5-6
clone size: .
J gene: TRBJ1-4
D gene: .
CDR3 DNA: TGTGCCAGCAGCTTGGTGGGGGATGAAAAACTGTTTTTT
CDR3 protein: CASSLVGDEKLFF

V gene: TRBV5-1
clone size: few
J gene: TRBJ2-5
D gene: .
CDR3 DNA: TGCGCCAGCAGCTTGAATCCGGGTCCCCGTCGGGAAGAGACCCAGTACTTC
CDR3 protein: CASSLNPGPRREETQYF

V gene: TRBV2
clone size: many
J gene: TRBJ1-2
D gene: TRBD1
CDR3 DNA: TGTGCCAGCAGTCCTCAGGGGACAGGGTCAGGCTACACCTTC
CDR3 protein: CASSPQGTGSGYTF

V gene: TRBV4-2
clone size: .
J gene: TRBJ1-5
D gene: .
CDR3 DNA: TGTGCCAGCAGCCAATCCAAAAATCAGCCCCAGCATTTT
CDR3 protein: CASSQSKNQPQHF

V gene: TRBV12-3/TRBV12-4
clone size: .
J gene: TRBJ2-5
D gene: TRBD2
CDR3 DNA: TGTGCCAGCAGTTTAGCTAGCGGGGTCCAAGAGACCCAGTACTTC
CDR3 protein: CASSLASGVQETQYF

V gene: TRBV10-1
clone size: many
J gene: TRBJ2-3
D gene: .
CDR3 DNA: TGCGCCAGCAGTAACAAGCCCACAGATACGCAGTATTTT
CDR3 protein: CASSNKPTDTQYF

V gene: TRBV24-1
clone size: few
J gene: TRBJ2-2
D gene: TRBD1
CDR3 DNA: TGTGCCACCAGTGATTTGTCCAGGGGGAGCACCGGGGAGCTGTTTTTT
CDR3 protein: CATSDLSRGSTGELFF

V gene: TRBV6-1
clone size: few
J gene: TRBJ1-5
D gene: .
CDR3 DNA: TGTGCCAGCAGGCCTTGGCTCAATCAGCCCCAGCATTTT
CDR3 protein: CASRPWLNQPQHF

V gene: TRBV7-2
clone size: few
J gene: TRBJ2-3
D gene: TRBD1
CDR3 DNA: TGTGCCAGCAGCTTATCAGGGGGCCCAGATACGCAGTATTTT
CDR3 protein: CASSLSGGPDTQYF

V gene: TRBV30
clone size: few
J gene: TRBJ2-1
D gene: .
CDR3 DNA: TGTGCCTGGAGGGGCGGGGCAGCCTCTTTTAATGAGCAGTTCTTC
CDR3 protein: CAWRGGAASFNEQFF

V gene: TRBV30
clone size: few
J gene: TRBJ2-3
D gene: .
CDR3 DNA: TGTGCCTGGAGAGGTGGGAACCTTCCCACAGATACGCAGTATTTT
CDR3 protein: CAWRGGNLPTDTQYF

V gene: TRBV6-2/TRBV6-3
clone size: few
J gene: TRBJ2-2
D gene: TRBD1
CDR3 DNA: TGTGCCAGCAGTCAAAATTTCGGGACAGCGAACACCGGGGAGCTGTTTTTT
CDR3 protein: CASSQNFGTANTGELFF